This TCR beta chain is from a study of siplizumab effects on memory and regulatory T cells. CDR1 SNHLY and CDR2 FYNNEI come from the germline V gene. Trimming cost V 4 bases and J 7 bases; bases outside gene matches: 4. There are 13 residues in the CDR3. Clones were read by immunoSEQ multiplex PCR, and TCRdb kept only the in-frame ones, dropping some. The sample consists of about 50,000 clones, about 90% of them appearing once. The rearrangement joins TRBV2 to TRBJ2-7; TRBD1 matches at 10 bases. This sequence was found in a human donor in good health. The sequenced sample consisted of naive CD8+ T cells sorted from blood. CDR3 DNA: TGTGCCAGCAGTGGACAGGGGGCGGGTGAGCAGTACTTC. It translates to CASSGQGAGEQYF.